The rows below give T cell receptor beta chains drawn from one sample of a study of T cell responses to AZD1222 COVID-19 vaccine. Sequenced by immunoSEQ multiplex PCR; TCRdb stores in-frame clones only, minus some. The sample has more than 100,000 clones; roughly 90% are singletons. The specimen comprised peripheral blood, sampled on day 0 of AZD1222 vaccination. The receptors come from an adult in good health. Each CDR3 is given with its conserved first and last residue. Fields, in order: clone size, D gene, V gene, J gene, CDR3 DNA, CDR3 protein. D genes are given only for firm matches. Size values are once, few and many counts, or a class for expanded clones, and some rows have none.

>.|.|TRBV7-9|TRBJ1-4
TGTGCCAGCAGCTTAATGGGAGGGAATGAAAAACTGTTTTTT
CASSLMGGNEKLFF
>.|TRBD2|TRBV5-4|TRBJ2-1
TGTGCCAGCAGGCAAGATAGCGGGAGGGGAAATGAGCAGTTCTTC
CASRQDSGRGNEQFF
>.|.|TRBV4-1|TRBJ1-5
TGCGCCAGCAGCCAAGATCTTGGTCAGCCCCAGCATTTT
CASSQDLGQPQHF
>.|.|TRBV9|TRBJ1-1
TGTGCCAGCAGCGTAGACAGATCGAACACTGAAGCTTTCTTT
CASSVDRSNTEAFF
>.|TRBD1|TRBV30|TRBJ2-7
TGTGCCTGGAGTGTAGCCGGGACAGGAAGCGAGCAGTACTTC
CAWSVAGTGSEQYF
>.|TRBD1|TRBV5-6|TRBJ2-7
TGTGCCAGCAGCCCCGCGACAGGGGGCTCCCCAAGCCCCTACGAGCAGTACTTC
CASSPATGGSPSPYEQYF
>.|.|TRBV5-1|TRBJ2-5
TGCGCCAGCAGCTTGACCGGGACCGCTGAAGAGACCCAGTACTTC
CASSLTGTAEETQYF
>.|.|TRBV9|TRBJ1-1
TGTGCCAGCAGCGTAAGCGCAGGGGCCAACACTGAAGCTTTCTTT
CASSVSAGANTEAFF
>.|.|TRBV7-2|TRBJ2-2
TGTGCCAGCAGCTTATCTGGCAGGGCGAACACCGGGGAGCTGTTTTTT
CASSLSGRANTGELFF
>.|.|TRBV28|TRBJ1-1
TGTGCCAGCAGTTCCGCCGGGGTGAACACTGAAGCTTTCTTT
CASSSAGVNTEAFF
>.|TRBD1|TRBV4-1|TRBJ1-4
TGCGCCAGCAGCCAGGAAAGGACAGGCGTTAATGAAAAACTGTTTTTT
CASSQERTGVNEKLFF
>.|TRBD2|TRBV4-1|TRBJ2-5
TGCGCCAGCAGCCAAGAATGGGCTAGCGGGAGGGAGACCCAGTACTTC
CASSQEWASGRETQYF
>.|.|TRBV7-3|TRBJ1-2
TGTGCCAGCAGCTTAGACCTTACAGGGCAAGGGAACTATGGCTACACCTTC
CASSLDLTGQGNYGYTF
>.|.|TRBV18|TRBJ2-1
TGTGCCAGCTCACCCCGGTCTGGCAATGAGCAGTTCTTC
CASSPRSGNEQFF
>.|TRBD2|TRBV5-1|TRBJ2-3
TGCGCCAGCAGCGGGACTAGCGGAAGCACAGATACGCAGTATTTT
CASSGTSGSTDTQYF
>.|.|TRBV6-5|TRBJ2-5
TGTGCCAGCACTTCCCGGAGCCCACAAGAGACCCAGTACTTC
CASTSRSPQETQYF
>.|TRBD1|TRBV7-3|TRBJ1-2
TGTGCCAGCAGCTGGGACAGGGCCTATGGCTACACCTTC
CASSWDRAYGYTF
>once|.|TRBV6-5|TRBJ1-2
TGTGCCAGCAGTACCAGAGGACGGGTTGGCTACACCTTC
CASSTRGRVGYTF
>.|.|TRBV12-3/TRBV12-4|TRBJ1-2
TGTGCCAGCAGCGGACAAGCCTACACCTTC
CASSGQAYTF
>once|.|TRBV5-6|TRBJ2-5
TGTGCCAGCAGCTGGGGCCTGGGAGAGACCCAGTACTTC
CASSWGLGETQYF
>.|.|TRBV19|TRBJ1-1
TGTGCCAGTAATACGGAGACTGAAGCTTTCTTT
CASNTETEAFF
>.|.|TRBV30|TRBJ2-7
TGTGCCTGGAGCGGCGGGGATACCCTAAGTTACGAGCAGTACTTC
CAWSGGDTLSYEQYF
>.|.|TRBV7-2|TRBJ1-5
TGTGCCAGCAGCTTAGCGATAGGACCAGGGGGCAATCAGCCCCAGCATTTT
CASSLAIGPGGNQPQHF
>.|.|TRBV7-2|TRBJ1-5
TGTGCCAGCAGCTTAGAGTTATTTCAGCCCCAGCATTTT
CASSLELFQPQHF
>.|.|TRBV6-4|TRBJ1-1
TGTGCCAGCAGTGACTGGGCAGGGAACACTGAAGCTTTCTTT
CASSDWAGNTEAFF
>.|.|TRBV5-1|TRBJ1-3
TGCGCCAGCACTAGTGGGAGTGGAAACACCATATATTTT
CASTSGSGNTIYF
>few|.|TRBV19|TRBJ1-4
TGTGCCAGTAGTATCGACCGAGTTGCAACTAATGAAAAACTGTTTTTT
CASSIDRVATNEKLFF
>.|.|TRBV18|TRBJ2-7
TGTGCCAGCTCACCCATACAGGGAAATGGTTACGAGCAGTACTTC
CASSPIQGNGYEQYF
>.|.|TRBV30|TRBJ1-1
TGTGCCTGGAGTGTCCCGGGGAAGGGGTCTGAAGCTTTCTTT
CAWSVPGKGSEAFF
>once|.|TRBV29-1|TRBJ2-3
TGCAGCTTATTTGAGGGCACAGATACGCAGTATTTT
CSLFEGTDTQYF
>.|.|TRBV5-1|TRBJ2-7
TGCGCCAGCAGCTTGGCCCAGAGGGCCCCCTCGTACGAGCAGTACTTC
CASSLAQRAPSYEQYF
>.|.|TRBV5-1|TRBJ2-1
TGCGCCAGCAGCTTGAACAGCGCAAGCTCCTACAATGAGCAGTTCTTC
CASSLNSASSYNEQFF
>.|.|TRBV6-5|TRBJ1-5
TGTGCCAGCAGTTCTTTGGGGGCAGGGAGCAATCAGCCCCAGCATTTT
CASSSLGAGSNQPQHF
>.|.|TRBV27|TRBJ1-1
TGTGCCAGCAGTTTTTCAGCAAAGGGGGACACTGAAGCTTTCTTT
CASSFSAKGDTEAFF
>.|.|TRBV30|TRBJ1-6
TGTGCCTTATCGGGGGTCCGGGAAAATTCACCCCTCCACTTT
CALSGVRENSPLHF
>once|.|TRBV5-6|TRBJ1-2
TGTGCCAGCAGCTTGGAAATGGCGGGGTATGGCTACACCTTC
CASSLEMAGYGYTF
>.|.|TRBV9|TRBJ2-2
TGTGCCAGCAGCCCCATGGCTAGGGTGGGGGAGCTGTTTTTT
CASSPMARVGELFF
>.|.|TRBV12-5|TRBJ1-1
TGTGCTAGTGGTTTGGTACTCCACAGGGCCAGGGCCGACACTGAAGCTTTCTTT
CASGLVLHRARADTEAFF
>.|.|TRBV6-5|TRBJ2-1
TGTGCCAGCAGTTACCGTCAGAGCTCCTACAATGAGCAGTTCTTC
CASSYRQSSYNEQFF
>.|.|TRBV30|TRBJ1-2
TGTGCCTGGACCCCAAGGGGGTTGGGTGGCTACACCTTC
CAWTPRGLGGYTF
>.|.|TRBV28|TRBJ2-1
TGTGCCAGCAGTTTCTTTCTCCCTGGGGGAAAGGGACGCAATGAGCAGTTCTTC
CASSFFLPGGKGRNEQFF